This T cell receptor beta chain comes out of a study of regulatory T cells in long-lasting Graves disease. Looking at the study overall: The study counted Graves' disease as persistent given over 5 years of antithyroid drugs and positive TSH receptor antibodies.

This clonotype was found a few times. The target antigen is unknown. The junction shows a germline mismatch at one end, possibly a read error. Investigators prepared the TCR beta libraries by applying iRepertoire HTBI primers and Arm-PCR of CDR3 regions. MiXCR, applied by TCRdb to the multiplex PCR reads, yields one record per CDR3 protein. The profile shows 500,000 to 700,000 distinct CDR3 sequences, about 30% of them singletons. Whole-study results and caveats: A greater number of public clonotypes (approximately 2,500) was shared by persistent patients than by new patients (roughly 880). Preferential use of TRBV28, TRBJ1-2 and TRBJ2-5 was seen in persistent disease.

The CDR3 contains 14 residues. Germline V gene data show CDR1 as MGHRA and CDR2 as YSYEKL. As to time point: persistent/refractory GD, antithyroid drugs over 5 years with positive TRAb. TCR sequences were obtained from RNA taken from PBMCs. All patients originated from an endocrinology department located in Xi'an, China. The sample in question was peripheral blood mononuclear cells (PBMCs), obtained when the disease was refractory, from a patient treated with antithyroid drugs. This receptor was identified in a female donor with Graves disease. The V and J genes are TRBV4-1 and TRBJ2-5; D gene uncertain. DNA for the CDR3: TGTGCCAGCAGCCAATCAGCGCTACAAGAGACCCAGTACTTC. Amino acids: CASSQSALQETQYF.